This note documents a single T cell receptor beta chain sequence. It lacks a known antigen. Per-base qualities were not stored, and no clone one base away is much larger. The sample originates from a study of T cells in localized non-small cell lung cancer (dated by TCRdb to the early 2020s). As for the study more broadly: Comparing tumors with uninvolved tumor-adjacent lungs, the study looked at the T cell repertoires of 220 or so patients with early-stage NSCLC. The cohort comprised 200 to 300 treatment-naïve NSCLC patients with resected, localized lung tumors. The mean age of the NSCLC patients was around 67 years, with about 120 men and around 110 women. On the study overall, not on this receptor specifically: A median of around 57 of the top 100 tumor clones were detected in paired uninvolved adjacent lung, and 25 to 35 of these tumor clones were also found among the top 100 clones of the paired uninvolved adjacent lung. Multi-region tumor sequencing was not performed, so intratumor heterogeneity could not be excluded. Because of the exploratory design, TCR variables were selected using unadjusted p-values without false-discovery rate correction. Longer overall survival was associated with higher T cell density in blood, whereas shorter survival was associated with higher clonality in adjacent lung. Uninvolved tumor-adjacent lung showed the highest T cell clonality, higher than tumor, which suggests more focused antigenic responses in the uninvolved tumor-adjacent lung.

The immunoSEQ Assay was used to sequence TCR beta CDR3 regions from DNA. Processing in the source paper ran as follows. T cell density was computed as TCR beta template counts normalized to usable DNA estimated by amplifying housekeeping genes. Using the preseqR package, richness was estimated by extrapolating to 120,000 templates for tissue samples and 400,000 templates for PBMC samples. Clonality was defined by subtracting Pielou's evenness from one. Tissue-enriched TCRs were identified through differential abundance testing performed on productive amino-acid clonotypes, with a minimum total count of 5 and an alpha of 0.1. The Jaccard Index and the Morisita Overlap Index were used to measure repertoire overlap between compartments. GLIPH grouped TCR beta CDR3s together with public tetramer-defined viral CDR3s, and a viral motif had to include at least three viral sequences and show V-gene enrichment. The clones in this table, taken by TCRdb from immuneACCESS, are in-frame only. Not every clone is retained; where verified, under half of the shortfall comes from an unresolved V gene, and the cause of the rest is unknown. The DNA was the basis for D and trimming; V, J and clone size are from that table. For this sample there are approximately 25,000 clones; roughly 91% appear just once. The top ten constitute 0.9% to 1.2% of the sample.

For CDR1 and CDR2, the germline V gene lists SGHVS and FNYEAQ. V sheds 7 bases and J sheds 6 bases, leaving 18 bases between their ends. Inclusive of the bounding cysteine and phenylalanine, the CDR3 is 15 residues long. The retained sequence is limited to the CDR3, 45 bases, with the frame set at the first base. At diagnosis, tumor, uninvolved tumor-adjacent lung and peripheral blood were collected and then preserved as a mix of FFPE and fresh-frozen material. For TCR repertoire profiling, blood samples were analyzed as peripheral blood mononuclear cells. The material sequenced was peripheral blood, taken before any cancer treatment. This receptor was taken from a woman aged 35-75 years with stage I lung adenocarcinoma. The sequence links TRBV7-6 to TRBJ2-2; the D gene assignment is perhaps TRBD1 or TRBD2, with each matching 6 bases. Here is the DNA: TGTGCCAGCACCCCCGGAGGGGGGATATCCGGGGAGCTGTTTTTT. It translates as CASTPGGGISGELFF. Reference TRBV7-6 and TRBJ2-2 proteins supply the regions before and after the CDR3; the full variable domain is: GAGVSQSPRYKVTKRGQDVALRCDPISGHVSLYWYRQALGQGPEFLTYFNYEAQQDKSGLPNDRFSAERPEGSISTLTIQRTEQRDSAMYRCASTPGGGISGELFFGEGSRLTVL.